This TCR beta chain was recorded in a study of blood T cell repertoires in COVID-19. Study summary: COVID-19 samples from acute and convalescent phases originated in the United States, Italy and Spain. PBMCs, B-cell-depleted T cells, or T cells provided the cDNA or gDNA that made up the material.

Germline-derived CDR1 and CDR2 are SEHNR and FQNEAQ (reference sequence). The CDR3 length is 16 residues. V gave up 4 bases and J gave up 1 base; unmatched junction bases: 6. Per the authors' pipeline: How many nucleated cells were present was estimated from reference gene primer amplification. Assay: immunoSEQ multiplex PCR; the TCRdb copy retains only in-frame clones and omits some. V and J calls plus clone size are reproduced from that table; the DNA served to infer D and trimming. Of approximately 50,000 clones detected, roughly 86% appear once; the ten largest clones hold roughly 10%. The receptor was derived from a man older than 75 with active or convalescent COVID-19. The material sequenced was peripheral blood. This chain connects TRBV7-9 to TRBJ1-1; 10 bases are a match to TRBD1. The chain's CDR3 is CASSSVWTGGNTEAFF. In DNA form, the CDR3 reads TGTGCCAGCAGCTCGGTATGGACAGGGGGGAACACTGAAGCTTTCTTT.